This T cell receptor (beta chain) comes out of a study of blood T cell repertoires in COVID-19. V was shortened by 1 base and J by 7 bases, with 20 bases between the two germline ends. Germline V CDR1 and CDR2: SGHVS, FNYEAQ. The CDR3 totals 17 residues. Assay: immunoSEQ multiplex PCR; the TCRdb copy retains only in-frame clones and omits some. The table records around 150,000 clones, over 75% of them present only once. In this sample, this clone turned up a few times. The genes are TRBV7-6 and TRBJ2-1; D might be TRBD2 (7 bases). This TCR was recovered from a man between 40 and 49 years old who had recovered from COVID-19. Sequencing was carried out using PBMCs or T cells enriched from blood (not recorded which). The CDR3 reads CASSLGGGAGGINEQFF. CDR3 in DNA: TGTGCCAGCAGCTTAGGCGGGGGCGCCGGGGGAATTAATGAGCAGTTCTTC.